This T cell receptor beta chain was identified during a study of blood T cell repertoires in COVID-19. Repertoires were generated with immunoSEQ multiplex PCR, while TCRdb's copy carries only in-frame clones and drops some. The table shows tens of thousands of clones, with roughly 90% occurring only once. The CDR3 runs to 15 residues. Germline CDR1 and CDR2: SGHAT and FQNNGV. V dropped 0 bases and J dropped 6 bases, with 12 bases sitting between them. The sequence derives from an elderly man with acute or convalescent COVID-19. The sample taken for sequencing was peripheral blood. V gene TRBV11-2 combines with J gene TRBJ1-5, with a tentative D call TRBD1 (5 bases). CDR3 amino acids: CASSLDFRVGQPQHF. CDR3 in DNA: TGTGCCAGCAGCTTAGATTTCAGGGTCGGTCAGCCCCAGCATTTT.